This T cell receptor (beta chain) was identified during a study of blood T cell repertoires in COVID-19. Background on the study: Specimens from acute and convalescent COVID-19 originated in the United States, Italy and Spain. Sources were T cells, B-cell-depleted T cells, or PBMCs; the material itself was cDNA or gDNA.

The Seattle patients joined while their infection was active and were tracked longitudinally afterward. Study processing details: Nucleated cell number was recorded as an estimate derived from reference gene primer amplification. Using immunoSEQ multiplex PCR, the repertoire was profiled, and TCRdb retains in-frame clones only, with some absent. V and J calls and clone size are those listed in that table; D and trimming were worked out from the DNA. Of about 220,000 clones listed, 85% are singletons. This CDR3 contains 13 residues. Between the trimmed V and J ends, which lost 8 bases and 1 base, there was a span of 12 bases. Per germline, CDR1 GTSNPN and CDR2 SVGIG (reference sequence). This clone was detected a few times.

The source of this sequence is an older woman with COVID-19, enrolled during active disease. Sequencing was done on a sample of peripheral blood. The chain couples TRBV30 to TRBJ1-3, with D unclear. CDR3 protein: CALARGSGNTIYF. The CDR3 bases are TGTGCCCTGGCCCGGGGATCTGGAAACACCATATATTTT.